A single sample gave rise to the 6 T cell receptor beta chains below, sequenced in a study of blood T cells in healthy people across ages. With a J-beta primer mix and a sample-barcoded 5' primer, a second PCR ran roughly 6 to 11 cycles. TCRdb itself ran the 5' RACE reads through MiXCR, one entry per CDR3 protein. The data hold around 1,000,000 distinct CDR3 sequences, with under 40% observed a single time. Input material: blood. Receptors were obtained from a man between 18 and 29 years old in good health.

The table lists this clonotype with a few counts. This rearrangement joins TRBV7-2 to TRBJ1-6; D gene unclear. The CDR3 covers 12 residues. Between the trimmed V and J ends, which lost 6 bases and 12 bases, there was a span of 12 bases. The V gene's germline CDR1 is SGHTA and CDR2 FQGNSA. CDR3 sequence: CASRIETGPLHF. The CDR3 DNA sequence: TGTGCCAGCAGGATAGAGACGGGACCCCTCCACTTT. Supplemented by reference TRBV7-2 and TRBJ1-6, the full variable domain reads GAGVSQSPSNKVTEKGKDVELRCDPISGHTALYWYRQSLGQGLEFLIYFQGNSAPDKSGLPSDRFSAERTGGSVSTLTIQRTQQEDSAVYLCASRIETGPLHFGNGTRLTVT.

CDR3 DNA sequence: TGTGCCAGCAGTTACTCGGGGGGGTTCTCGTCTGGGGAGCTGTTTTTT. Protein sequence: CASSYSGGFSSGELFF. The chain carries TRBV6-2 or TRBV6-3 and TRBJ2-2; 7 bases agree with TRBD2. The CDR3 length is 16 residues. The ends lost 0 bases at V and 8 bases at J; junction bases unmatched: 9. CDR1 and CDR2 from the germline V gene are MNHEY and SVGEGT.

In its sample, this clonotype was seen a few times. The rearrangement uses TRBV12-3 or TRBV12-4 and TRBJ1-4; D gene uncertain. V was trimmed by 6 bases and J by 5 bases, leaving 28 bases between them. This CDR3 has 19 residues. CDR3 region: CASSPTRWRGLHDNEKLFF. DNA of the CDR3: TGTGCCAGCAGCCCCACCAGGTGGAGAGGCCTACACGACAATGAAAAACTGTTTTTT.

Concerning this clonotype itself: One base away lies a much larger clone, so this may be a sequencing read error. J is TRBJ2-5 and V is TRBV10-3; 11 nucleotides line up with TRBD2. Trimming removed 7 bases from V and 11 bases from J; junction bases left unmatched: 12. The germline CDR1 and CDR2 sequences are ENHRY and SYGVKD. CDR3 length: 14 residues. The CDR3 loop is CAIKSSGGPNEQYF. CDR3 coding DNA: TGTGCCATCAAATCTAGCGGGGGGCCTAATGAGCAGTACTTC.

There are many counts of this clonotype. The chain uses TRBV20-1 and TRBJ2-3; 11 nucleotides match TRBD2. In germline, CDR1 is DFQATT, CDR2 SNEGSKA (reference sequence). J lost 0 bases, V lost 5 bases, and 10 bases had no gene match. The CDR3 length is 17 residues. The CDR3 bases are TGCAGTGCTTCCGCCGGGACTAGCGGCGTTAGCACAGATACGCAGTATTTT. Its translation: CSASAGTSGVSTDTQYF.

The table lists this clonotype with a few counts. The chain couples TRBV4-1 to TRBJ1-5; D call uncertain. Germline V CDR1 and CDR2: MGHRA, YSYEKL. CDR3 length: 15 residues. The V end was cut by 4 bases, the J end by 1 base, with 11 bases between. The CDR3 spells CASSPSQRSNQPQHF. CDR3 nucleotide sequence: TGCGCCAGCAGCCCCTCTCAACGAAGCAATCAGCCCCAGCATTTT.